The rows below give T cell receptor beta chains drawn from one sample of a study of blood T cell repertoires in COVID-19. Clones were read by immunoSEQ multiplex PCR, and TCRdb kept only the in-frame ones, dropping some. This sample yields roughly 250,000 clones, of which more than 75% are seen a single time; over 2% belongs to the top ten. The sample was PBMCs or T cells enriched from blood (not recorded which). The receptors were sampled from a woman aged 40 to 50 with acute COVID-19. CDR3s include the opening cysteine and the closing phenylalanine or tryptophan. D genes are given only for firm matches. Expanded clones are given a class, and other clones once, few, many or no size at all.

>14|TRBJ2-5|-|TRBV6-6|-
TGTGCCAGCAGTAAACACCAATACCAAGAGACCCAGTACTTC
CASSKHQYQETQYF
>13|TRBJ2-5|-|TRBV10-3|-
TGTGCCATCAGTGACAGGCAGCAAGAGACCCAGTACTTC
CAISDRQQETQYF
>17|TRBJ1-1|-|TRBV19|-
TGTGCCAGTAGTATGAGCCCGATCGCAGGAATGAACACTGAAGCTTTCTTT
CASSMSPIAGMNTEAFF
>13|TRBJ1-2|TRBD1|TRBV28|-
TGTGCCAGCAGTAAAACAGGGGGCGATGGCTACACCTTC
CASSKTGGDGYTF
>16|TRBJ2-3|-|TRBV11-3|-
TGTGCCAGCAGCTTAGATCGCATCACGGGCACAGATACGCAGTATTTT
CASSLDRITGTDTQYF
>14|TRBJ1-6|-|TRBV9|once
TGTGCCAGCAGCGTGGACAGATATAATTCACCCCTCCACTTT
CASSVDRYNSPLHF
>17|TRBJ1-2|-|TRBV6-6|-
TGTGCCAGCAGTCCCTATATAAGGACACAAAGGGTTTATGGCTACACCTTC
CASSPYIRTQRVYGYTF
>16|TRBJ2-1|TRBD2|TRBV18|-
TGTGCCAGCTCACCCACAAGCGGGGGGGCCTTGGGTGAGCAGTTCTTC
CASSPTSGGALGEQFF
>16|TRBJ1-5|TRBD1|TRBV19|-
TGTGCCAGTAGGACCTCAGGGGGCGCGAGCAATCAGCCCCAGCATTTT
CASRTSGGASNQPQHF
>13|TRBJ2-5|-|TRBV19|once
TGTGCCAGTAGTCTCCGGGGCCAAGAGACCCAGTACTTC
CASSLRGQETQYF
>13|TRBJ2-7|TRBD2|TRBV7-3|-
TGTGCCAGCAGCTCTAGCGGGGCCACTGAGCAGTACTTC
CASSSSGATEQYF
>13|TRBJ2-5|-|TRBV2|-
TGTGCCAGCAGTGAACTATACGAAGAGACCCAGTACTTC
CASSELYEETQYF
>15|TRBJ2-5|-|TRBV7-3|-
TGTGCCAGCAGCCCAGGAGGAAAAAGTGGAGAGACCCAGTACTTC
CASSPGGKSGETQYF
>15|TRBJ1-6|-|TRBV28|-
TGTGCCAGCAGTGAGACCGGGACTGTGAAGTCACCCCTCCACTTT
CASSETGTVKSPLHF
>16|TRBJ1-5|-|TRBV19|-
TGTGCCAGTAGTATAGATCGGGCCAGGGGCAATCAGCCCCAGCATTTT
CASSIDRARGNQPQHF
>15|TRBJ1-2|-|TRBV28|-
TGTGCCAGCAGTTTATACGGAGGGGAGTTCTATGGCTACACCTTC
CASSLYGGEFYGYTF
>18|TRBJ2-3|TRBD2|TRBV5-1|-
TGCGCCAGCAGCTTCAGCGCTTGGACTAGCGGGGGAGGAGATACGCAGTATTTT
CASSFSAWTSGGGDTQYF
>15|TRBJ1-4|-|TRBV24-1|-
TGTGCCACCAGTGTCGGACAGCCCGGGAATGAAAAACTGTTTTTT
CATSVGQPGNEKLFF
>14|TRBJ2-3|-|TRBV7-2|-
TGTGCCAGCAGCCCTATTGGGGGGTTAGATACGCAGTATTTT
CASSPIGGLDTQYF
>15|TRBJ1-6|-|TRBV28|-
TGTGCCAGCGCCGAGACAGGACCCGATAATTCACCCCTCCACTTT
CASAETGPDNSPLHF
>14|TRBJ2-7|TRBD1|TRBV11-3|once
TGTGCCAGCAGCTCGACAGGGCGTCCCTACGAGCAGTACTTC
CASSSTGRPYEQYF
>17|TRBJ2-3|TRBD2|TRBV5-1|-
TGCGCCAGCAGCTTGGGGACTAGCGGGCGTAGCACAGATACGCAGTATTTT
CASSLGTSGRSTDTQYF
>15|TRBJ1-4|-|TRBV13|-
TGTGCCAGCACCCGGAGAGGATTCGGGAATGAAAAACTGTTTTTT
CASTRRGFGNEKLFF
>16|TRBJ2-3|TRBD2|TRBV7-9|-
TGTGCCAGCAGCCGAGCGGGAGGGAGCGGCGCAGATACGCAGTATTTT
CASSRAGGSGADTQYF
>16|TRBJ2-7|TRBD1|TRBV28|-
TGTGCCAGCACCGCCTTCCCGGGACAGGCCTCCTACGAGCAGTACTTC
CASTAFPGQASYEQYF
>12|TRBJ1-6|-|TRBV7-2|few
TGTGCCAGCAGCTCCTTTAATTCACCCCTCCACTTT
CASSSFNSPLHF
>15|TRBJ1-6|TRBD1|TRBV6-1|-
TGTGCCAGCAGTGAATTTCATCAGGACAGGAAACCCCTCCACTTT
CASSEFHQDRKPLHF
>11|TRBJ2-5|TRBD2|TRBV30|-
TGTGCCTGGAGGGGGGGGGAGACCCAGTACTTC
CAWRGGETQYF
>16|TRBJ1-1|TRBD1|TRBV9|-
TGTGCCAGCACCTTCCACCCAGACAGGGGAGGCACTGAAGCTTTCTTT
CASTFHPDRGGTEAFF
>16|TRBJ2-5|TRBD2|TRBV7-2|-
TGTGCCAGCAGCCTTCACCCTAGCGGGAACAGAGAGACCCAGTACTTC
CASSLHPSGNRETQYF
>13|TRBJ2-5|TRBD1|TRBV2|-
TGTGCCATCGTGACAGGGAATTCAGAGACCCAGTACTTC
CAIVTGNSETQYF
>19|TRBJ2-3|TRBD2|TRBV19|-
TGTGCCAGTACCCCCCTCCCTTCGAGGACTAGCGGGAGTAGGGATACGCAGTATTTT
CASTPLPSRTSGSRDTQYF
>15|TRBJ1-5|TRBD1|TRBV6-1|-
TGTGCCAGCAGGGGAGGACAGGGGCAATCCCAGCCCCAGCATTTT
CASRGGQGQSQPQHF
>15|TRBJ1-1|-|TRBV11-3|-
TGTGCCAGCAGAAAGGGTGGGGGGTTGAACACTGAAGCTTTCTTT
CASRKGGGLNTEAFF
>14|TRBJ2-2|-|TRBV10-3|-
TGTGCCATCAGTGACCCGTGGCAGGCCGGGGAGCTGTTTTTT
CAISDPWQAGELFF
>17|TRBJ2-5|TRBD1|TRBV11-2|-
TGTGCCAGCAGCGGAAGGCCCGGGACAGGGGGCAGAGAGACCCAGTACTTC
CASSGRPGTGGRETQYF
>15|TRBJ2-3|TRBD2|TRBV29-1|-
TGCAGCGTTGAAGTTCTAGCGGGGACCACAGATACGCAGTATTTT
CSVEVLAGTTDTQYF
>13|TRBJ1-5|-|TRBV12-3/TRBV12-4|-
TGTGCCAGCAGGGGGGAGGACTATCAGCCCCAGCATTTT
CASRGEDYQPQHF
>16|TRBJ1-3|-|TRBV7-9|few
TGTGCCAGCAGCTTGCCCCCCCGGGGCTCTGGAAACACCATATATTTT
CASSLPPRGSGNTIYF
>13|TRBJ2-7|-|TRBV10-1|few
TGCGCCAGCAGTGACCAAATTTCCTACGAGCAGTACTTC
CASSDQISYEQYF
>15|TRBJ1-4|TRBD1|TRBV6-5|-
TGTGCCAGCAGTCTGCGGGACAGTGCTAATGAAAAACTGTTTTTT
CASSLRDSANEKLFF
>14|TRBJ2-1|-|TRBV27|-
TGTGCCAGCAGTCCCCGAATTCCGGGCAATGAGCAGTTCTTC
CASSPRIPGNEQFF
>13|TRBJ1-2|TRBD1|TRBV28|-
TGTGCCAGCAGTTCAGGGGGTTTCTATGGCTACACCTTC
CASSSGGFYGYTF
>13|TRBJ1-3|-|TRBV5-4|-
TGTGCCAGCAGCCAGGACAGTGGAAACACCATATATTTT
CASSQDSGNTIYF
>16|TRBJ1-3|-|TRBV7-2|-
TGTGCCAGCACCCCAGCCGGACAGACCTCTGGAAACACCATATATTTT
CASTPAGQTSGNTIYF
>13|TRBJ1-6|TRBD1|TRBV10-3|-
TGTGCCGTTTCTCAGGGGGAAGGCTCACCCCTCCACTTT
CAVSQGEGSPLHF
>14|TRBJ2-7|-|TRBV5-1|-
TGCGCCAGCAGCCCTCCGGACAGTACGGACGAGCAGTACTTC
CASSPPDSTDEQYF
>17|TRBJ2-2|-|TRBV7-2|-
TGTGCCAGCAGCTTAGGGTCTGGGGGCCTTTACACCGGGGAGCTGTTTTTT
CASSLGSGGLYTGELFF
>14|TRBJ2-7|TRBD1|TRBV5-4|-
TGTGCCAGCAGCTCGCGACAGGGGGCGAGGGAGCAGTACTTC
CASSSRQGAREQYF
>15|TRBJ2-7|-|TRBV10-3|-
TGTGCCATCAGTGACGAGGGAAAAGCCGCCTACGAGCAGTACTTC
CAISDEGKAAYEQYF
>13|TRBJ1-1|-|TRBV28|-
TGTGCCAGCAGTTCCCCAGGGGTTACTGAAGCTTTCTTT
CASSSPGVTEAFF
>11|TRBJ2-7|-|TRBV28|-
TGTGCCAGCAGTTTAGTACGGGAGCAGTACTTC
CASSLVREQYF
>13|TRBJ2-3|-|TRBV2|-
TGTGCCAGCCCCGGGACTAGCACAGATACGCAGTATTTT
CASPGTSTDTQYF
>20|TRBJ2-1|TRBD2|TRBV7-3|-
TGTGCCAGCAGCGCTTTAAGGGGACTAGCGGGGGACCCTCGTAACAATGAGCAGTTCTTC
CASSALRGLAGDPRNNEQFF
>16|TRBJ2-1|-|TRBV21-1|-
TGTGCCAGCAGCAAACAGGGGAGGGACCGCTACAATGAGCAGTTCTTC
CASSKQGRDRYNEQFF
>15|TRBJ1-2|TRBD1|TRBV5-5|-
TGTGCCAGCAGCACAGGGACAGTCGTTGGGGTTGGCTACACCTTC
CASSTGTVVGVGYTF
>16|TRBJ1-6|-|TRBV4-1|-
TGCGCCAGCAGCCAACCGACTCAGGGGAGGGGTTCACCCCTCCACTTT
CASSQPTQGRGSPLHF